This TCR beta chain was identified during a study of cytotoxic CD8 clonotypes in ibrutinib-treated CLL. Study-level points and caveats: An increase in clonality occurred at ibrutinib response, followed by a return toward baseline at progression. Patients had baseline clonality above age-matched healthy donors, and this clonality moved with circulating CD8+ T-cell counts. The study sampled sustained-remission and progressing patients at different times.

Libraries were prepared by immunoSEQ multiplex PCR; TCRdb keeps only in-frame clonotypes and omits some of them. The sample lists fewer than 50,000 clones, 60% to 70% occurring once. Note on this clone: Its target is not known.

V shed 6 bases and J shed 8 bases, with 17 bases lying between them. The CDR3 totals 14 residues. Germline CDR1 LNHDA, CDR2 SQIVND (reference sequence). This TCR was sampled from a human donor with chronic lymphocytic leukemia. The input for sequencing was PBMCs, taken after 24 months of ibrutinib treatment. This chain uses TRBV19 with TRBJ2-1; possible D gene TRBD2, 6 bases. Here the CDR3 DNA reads TGTGCCAGTAGACCGGGACTCCTTTACCATGAGCAGTTCTTC. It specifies CASRPGLLYHEQFF.